The 27 T cell receptor beta chains below all came from one sample that was sequenced in a study of CD8 T cells in Susac syndrome. With random hexamers, reverse transcription was performed on roughly 0.5 to 1 ug of RNA. TCRdb fed the immunoSEQ multiplex PCR reads into MiXCR, producing one record per CDR3 protein. Of 110,000 to 150,000 distinct CDR3 sequences listed, under 97% were seen once; the top ten hold around 0.08%. The sample consisted of CD4+ T cells from PBMCs. These receptors were taken from a human donor with Susac syndrome.

This chain uses TRBV9 with TRBJ2-7, with 7 bases matching TRBD1. The CDR3 has 13 residues. Germline CDR1 is SGDLS and CDR2 is YYNGEE. J lost 3 bases, V lost 5 bases, and 5 bases had no gene match. CDR3 loop: CASSGDSFYEQYF. As DNA, the CDR3 is TGTGCCAGCAGTGGGGACAGTTTCTACGAGCAGTACTTC.

The V and J genes are TRBV20-1 and TRBJ2-4, with D perhaps TRBD2 (5 bases). The ends were cut back, 3 bases at V and 0 bases at J, with 15 bases in the middle. The germline V gene encodes CDR1 DFQATT and CDR2 SNEGSKA (reference sequence). The CDR3 runs 16 residues. CDR3 nucleotide sequence: TGCAGTGCTAGCTCTGAGGGTTACATAGCCAAAAACATTCAGTACTTC. Translating it yields CSASSEGYIAKNIQYF.

The chain carries TRBV5-1 and TRBJ2-7; D perhaps matches TRBD2 (5 bases). The CDR3 loop spans 13 amino acids. CDR1 and CDR2 from the germline V gene are SGHRS and YFSETQ. Between the trimmed V and J ends, which lost 5 bases and 6 bases, there was a span of 15 bases. The CDR3 DNA follows: TGCGCCAGCAGAGCGGAGACTACGGGCGAGCAGTACTTC. Amino acid sequence: CASRAETTGEQYF.

J is TRBJ1-6 and V is TRBV4-2; 7 bases align to TRBD1. In germline, CDR1 is LGHNA, CDR2 YNFKEQ. The CDR3 has 16 amino acids. V lost 0 bases to trimming and J lost 11 bases; unmatched junction nucleotides: 10. CDR3 protein: CASSQDWGRQGTPLHF. The CDR3 nucleotides are TGTGCCAGCAGCCAAGATTGGGGACGACAGGGAACACCCCTCCACTTT.

The chain combines TRBV29-1 with TRBJ2-2; the D call may be TRBD1 or TRBD2 (6 bases each). With 6 bases removed from V and 0 bases from J, the gap between germline ends came to 11 bases. CDR1 is SQVTM, CDR2 ANQGSEA, per germline. This CDR3 spans 14 amino acids. The CDR3: CSVGGGANTGELFF. Here the CDR3 DNA reads TGCAGCGTGGGGGGCGGGGCGAACACCGGGGAGCTGTTTTTT.

This clonotype was observed a few times. The V and J genes are TRBV28 and TRBJ2-7, with D uncertain. From germline, CDR1 is MDHEN and CDR2 SYDVKM. The length of the CDR3 is 13 residues. Trimming cost V 6 bases and J 1 base, with 10 bases left between them. The CDR3 here is CASRPTPSYEQYF. The CDR3 coding sequence is TGTGCCAGCAGACCTACCCCATCCTACGAGCAGTACTTC.

The chain joins TRBV20-1 to TRBJ1-1; a weak D match, TRBD1 (5 bases). The CDR3 sequence is 13 residues long. The V end lost 5 bases, the J end lost 0 bases, and 10 bases lay between the germline ends. Germline CDR1 reads DFQATT; CDR2 reads SNEGSKA (reference sequence). The chain's CDR3 is CSASQGVNTEAFF. CDR3 DNA sequence: TGCAGTGCTTCCCAGGGAGTGAACACTGAAGCTTTCTTT.

The chain carries TRBV20-1 and TRBJ1-1; no clear D. Germline V gives CDR1 DFQATT, CDR2 SNEGSKA (reference sequence). Trimming cost V 5 bases and J 1 base, with 11 bases left between them. The CDR3 is 13 residues long. In nucleotides, the CDR3 is TGCAGTGCTCCGGGCACACCGAACACTGAAGCTTTCTTT. Amino acids: CSAPGTPNTEAFF.

The chain is built from TRBV5-6 and TRBJ1-1; no clear D gene. CDR3 length: 11 amino acids. Germline V gene lookup returns CDR1 SGHDT and CDR2 YYEEEE. Trimming removed 4 bases at V and 8 bases at J, with 9 bases between. The CDR3 nucleotides are TGTGCCAGCAGCCGGAGAGAGGAAGCTTTCTTT. It codes for CASSRREEAFF.

This clonotype was recorded once. The rearrangement uses TRBV2 and TRBJ2-2; 7 bases are a match to TRBD1. The CDR3 is made up of 18 amino acids. Germline V lookup: CDR1 SNHLY, CDR2 FYNNEI. Losses at the gene ends were 2 bases for V and 1 base for J; bases not matched to a gene: 10. CDR3 sequence reads: CASSERGRQGVNTGELFF. The CDR3 bases are TGTGCCAGCAGTGAAAGGGGGAGACAGGGAGTGAACACCGGGGAGCTGTTTTTT.

This chain connects TRBV14 to TRBJ2-5, with a tentative D call TRBD1 (5 bases). Trimming removed 4 bases at V and 2 bases at J, with 11 bases between. The CDR3 has 14 amino acids. CDR1 and CDR2 (germline): SGHDN, FVKESK. CDR3 sequence: CASSRSTAQETQYF. CDR3 nucleotides: TGTGCCAGCAGCCGATCGACAGCGCAAGAGACCCAGTACTTC.

The rearrangement joins TRBV3-1 to TRBJ2-1; weak D call: TRBD2 (7 bases). This CDR3 is 18 amino acids long. The V and J ends lost 0 bases and 4 bases respectively, with 19 bases between them. Germline CDR1 LGHDT, CDR2 YNNKEL (reference sequence). In nucleotides, the CDR3 is TGTGCCAGCAGCCAAGACCTTGACGGGGGGCGAGTTTACAATGAGCAGTTCTTC. Its translation is CASSQDLDGGRVYNEQFF.

This clonotype has just a few counts. The V and J genes are TRBV28 and TRBJ1-1; the match to TRBD1 covers 9 bases. The V gene's germline CDR1 is MDHEN and CDR2 SYDVKM. V lost 3 bases, J lost 2 bases, and 4 bases stayed unmatched. The CDR3 totals 15 residues. The CDR3 DNA reads as TGTGCCAGCAGTTTGGGGGGACAGGGAAACACTGAAGCTTTCTTT. This translates into CASSLGGQGNTEAFF.

The J gene is TRBJ1-1, the V gene TRBV28, with D perhaps matching TRBD1 (5 bases). Per the germline V gene, CDR1 is MDHEN and CDR2 is SYDVKM. V lost 5 bases to trimming and J lost 11 bases, with 18 bases between them. CDR3 size: 13 residues. The CDR3 DNA reads TGTGCCAGCAGTCGGGGAGGGGAGGGTAGGGCTTTCTTT. It translates to CASSRGGEGRAFF.

The rearrangement joins TRBV4-1 to TRBJ2-5; D uncertain. CDR3 length: 15 amino acids. The ends were cut back, 4 bases at V and 2 bases at J, with 14 bases in the middle. CDR1 and CDR2 (germline): MGHRA, YSYEKL. CDR3 DNA sequence: TGCGCCAGCAGCCCACCCGAGGATAATCAAGAGACCCAGTACTTC. Encoded protein: CASSPPEDNQETQYF.

The chain is built from TRBV7-9 and TRBJ2-2, with D possibly matching TRBD2 (6 bases). This CDR3 has 11 residues. Germline CDR1 reads SEHNR; CDR2 reads FQNEAQ (reference sequence). The ends were cut back, 8 bases at V and 6 bases at J, with 7 bases in the middle. CDR3 loop: CASGGAGELFF. In DNA form, the CDR3 reads TGTGCCAGCGGAGGGGCCGGGGAGCTGTTTTTT.

The chain combines TRBV20-1 with TRBJ2-2, with 7 positions matching TRBD2. Germline values: CDR1 DFQATT, CDR2 SNEGSKA (reference sequence). The CDR3 consists of 16 residues. Trimming removed 3 bases from V and 7 bases from J; junction bases left unmatched: 14. CDR3 protein: CSARPREAGVRGELFF. The CDR3 DNA sequence: TGCAGTGCTAGGCCCCGGGAGGCGGGAGTACGCGGGGAGCTGTTTTTT.

V is TRBV27 and J is TRBJ1-1; TRBD1 agrees at 9 bases. CDR3 length: 16 residues. J lost 1 base, V lost 4 bases, and 7 bases had no gene match. In germline, CDR1 is MNHEY, CDR2 SMNVEV (reference sequence). CDR3 nucleotide sequence: TGTGCCAGCAGTTCCCAACTGGGACAGGGGAACACTGAAGCTTTCTTT. Amino acids: CASSSQLGQGNTEAFF.

This sequence joins TRBV5-1 and TRBJ2-1, with D perhaps matching TRBD2 (5 bases). Germline V gene data show CDR1 as SGHRS and CDR2 as YFSETQ. This CDR3 is built from 16 residues. V dropped 3 bases and J dropped 0 bases, with 13 bases sitting between them. The CDR3 DNA sequence: TGCGCCAGCAGCTCCGGACTTTTGAGCTCCTACAATGAGCAGTTCTTC. It is translated as CASSSGLLSSYNEQFF.

The rearrangement uses TRBV3-1 and TRBJ1-1; 7 nucleotides line up with TRBD1. V lost 5 bases to trimming and J lost 6 bases; unmatched junction nucleotides: 6. Germline V lookup: CDR1 LGHDT, CDR2 YNNKEL (reference sequence). The CDR3 totals 13 residues. CDR3 loop: CASSNRGFAEAFF. The CDR3 bases are TGTGCCAGCAGCAACAGGGGTTTCGCTGAAGCTTTCTTT.

The J gene is TRBJ2-5, the V gene TRBV6-5; tentatively, D is TRBD2 (5 bases). The CDR3 contains 12 residues. Germline assignment: CDR1 MNHEY and CDR2 SVGAGI. Trimming took 6 bases from V and 7 from J, leaving 12 bases between them. The CDR3 DNA reads as TGTGCCAGCAGGAGGGAACTCGGGACCCAGTACTTC. Translating it yields CASRRELGTQYF.

The chain joins TRBV7-2 to TRBJ2-1, with TRBD2 matching over 11 bases. Germline values: CDR1 SGHTA, CDR2 FQGNSA. J was trimmed by 7 bases and V by 6 bases; bases with no gene match: 5. The CDR3 runs 14 residues. The CDR3 DNA reads TGTGCCAGCAGGGTAGCGGGGGGGCGGAATGAGCAGTTCTTC. Its protein is CASRVAGGRNEQFF.

V and J are TRBV18 and TRBJ2-1; D unclear. This CDR3 spans 15 amino acids. Looked up from germline, CDR1 is KGHSH and CDR2 is LQKENI. V shed 3 bases and J shed 9 bases, with 18 bases lying between them. The DNA for the CDR3 is TGTGCCAGCTCACCTATAGGGCTTCGGTCCGGTGAGCAGTTCTTC. Translated, it gives CASSPIGLRSGEQFF.

V and J are TRBV20-1 and TRBJ2-3, with D perhaps TRBD1 or TRBD2 (5 bases each). The CDR3 runs 14 residues. Between the trimmed V and J ends, which lost 5 bases and 2 bases, there was a span of 14 bases. In germline, CDR1 is DFQATT, CDR2 SNEGSKA (reference sequence). The CDR3 DNA reads as TGCAGTGCTGAGGGACCGCAGTTCACAGATACGCAGTATTTT. This encodes CSAEGPQFTDTQYF.

The genes are TRBV20-1 and TRBJ2-5; D is ambiguous. This CDR3 comprises 10 residues. Germline V CDR1 and CDR2: DFQATT, SNEGSKA (reference sequence). Trimming took 3 bases from V and 5 from J, leaving 4 bases between them. For the CDR3, the DNA is TGCAGTGCTAGCGGGGAGACCCAGTACTTC. The encoded protein is CSASGETQYF.

J is TRBJ1-4 and V is TRBV25-1; D perhaps matches TRBD1 (6 bases). Deletions cut 3 bases from V and 8 bases from J, with 13 bases between. Looked up from germline, CDR1 is MGHDK and CDR2 is SYGVNS. There are 14 residues in the CDR3. CDR3 DNA: TGTGCCAGCAGTGACCCGGGGGCCGGGGAAAAACTGTTTTTT. It translates to CASSDPGAGEKLFF.

The chain couples TRBV12-3 or TRBV12-4 to TRBJ1-2; maybe TRBD1 (5 bases). Deletions cut 8 bases from V and 4 bases from J, with 14 bases between. The CDR3 extends over 13 amino acids. CDR3 nucleotide sequence: TGTGCCAGCGGACCGGGGCACCTCTATGGCTACACCTTC. Amino acids: CASGPGHLYGYTF.